The rows below give T cell receptor beta chains drawn from one sample of a study of siplizumab effects on memory and regulatory T cells. Libraries were prepared by immunoSEQ multiplex PCR; TCRdb keeps only in-frame clonotypes and omits some of them. The sample has about 50,000 clones; approximately 93% are singletons. Sample: CD8+ T cells sorted from blood. These receptors all come from a human donor in good health. The CDR3 runs from the conserved cysteine through the conserved F or W. Fields, in order: D gene, J gene, clone size, V gene, CDR3 protein, CDR3 DNA. The D gene is left open where the match is weak. The size entry is marked missing in some rows and otherwise reads once, few, many or a size class.

d_call: TRBD2; j_call: TRBJ2-1; clone_size: .; v_call: TRBV5-1; cdr3_aa: CASSFPTRGTSGQNEQFF; cdr3_nt: TGCGCCAGCAGCTTTCCCACACGCGGGACTAGCGGGCAAAATGAGCAGTTCTTC
d_call: .; j_call: TRBJ2-7; clone_size: .; v_call: TRBV4-1; cdr3_aa: CASSYPGGDSYEQYF; cdr3_nt: TGCGCCAGCAGCTATCCAGGCGGGGACAGCTACGAGCAGTACTTC
d_call: .; j_call: TRBJ2-2; clone_size: .; v_call: TRBV4-2; cdr3_aa: CASSLRPPTGELFF; cdr3_nt: TGTGCCAGCAGCCTCCGACCACCTACCGGGGAGCTGTTTTTT
d_call: .; j_call: TRBJ1-2; clone_size: .; v_call: TRBV5-6; cdr3_aa: CASSLGGVNTF; cdr3_nt: TGTGCCAGCAGCCTCGGAGGGGTTAACACCTTC
d_call: TRBD2; j_call: TRBJ2-2; clone_size: .; v_call: TRBV12-5; cdr3_aa: CASGLGPSGITGELFF; cdr3_nt: TGTGCTAGTGGTTTGGGGCCCAGCGGGATAACCGGGGAGCTGTTTTTT
d_call: TRBD1; j_call: TRBJ2-3; clone_size: .; v_call: TRBV5-6; cdr3_aa: CASDTGTGNTDTQYF; cdr3_nt: TGTGCCAGCGACACCGGGACAGGGAATACAGATACGCAGTATTTT
d_call: .; j_call: TRBJ2-2; clone_size: .; v_call: TRBV4-2; cdr3_aa: CASSQENSLSGELFF; cdr3_nt: TGTGCCAGCAGCCAAGAAAATAGTTTGAGCGGGGAGCTGTTTTTT
d_call: .; j_call: TRBJ2-7; clone_size: .; v_call: TRBV10-3; cdr3_aa: CAISANYEQYF; cdr3_nt: TGTGCCATCAGTGCCAACTACGAGCAGTACTTC
d_call: .; j_call: TRBJ2-1; clone_size: .; v_call: TRBV7-9; cdr3_aa: CASSLGNEQFF; cdr3_nt: TGTGCCAGCAGCTTGGGCAATGAGCAGTTCTTC
d_call: .; j_call: TRBJ1-1; clone_size: .; v_call: TRBV16; cdr3_aa: CASSQPTETIEAFF; cdr3_nt: TGTGCCAGCAGCCAGCCGACAGAGACGATTGAAGCTTTCTTT
d_call: .; j_call: TRBJ1-1; clone_size: .; v_call: TRBV19; cdr3_aa: CASSIFRGSMNTEAFF; cdr3_nt: TGTGCCAGTAGTATTTTTCGAGGCAGCATGAACACTGAAGCTTTCTTT
d_call: .; j_call: TRBJ2-5; clone_size: .; v_call: TRBV28; cdr3_aa: CASTQGGSETQYF; cdr3_nt: TGTGCCAGCACCCAGGGGGGGTCAGAGACCCAGTACTTC
d_call: .; j_call: TRBJ2-7; clone_size: .; v_call: TRBV6-9; cdr3_aa: CASSPGFSYEQYF; cdr3_nt: TGTGCCAGCAGCCCAGGGTTTTCCTACGAGCAGTACTTC
d_call: TRBD2; j_call: TRBJ2-1; clone_size: .; v_call: TRBV2; cdr3_aa: CASRGIGLAGNSNPYNEQFF; cdr3_nt: TGTGCCAGCAGGGGAATCGGACTAGCGGGAAATTCGAATCCCTACAATGAGCAGTTCTTC
d_call: .; j_call: TRBJ2-7; clone_size: .; v_call: TRBV5-4; cdr3_aa: CASSQYRAYEQYF; cdr3_nt: TGTGCCAGCAGCCAATACAGGGCCTACGAGCAGTACTTC
d_call: .; j_call: TRBJ2-1; clone_size: .; v_call: TRBV28; cdr3_aa: CASMSPSSYNEQFF; cdr3_nt: TGTGCCAGCATGTCTCCGAGCTCCTACAATGAGCAGTTCTTC
d_call: TRBD1; j_call: TRBJ2-7; clone_size: .; v_call: TRBV11-3; cdr3_aa: CASSGQGQGVDEQYF; cdr3_nt: TGTGCCAGCAGCGGACAGGGACAGGGGGTTGACGAGCAGTACTTC
d_call: .; j_call: TRBJ1-4; clone_size: .; v_call: TRBV7-2; cdr3_aa: CASSLTRALHATNEKLFF; cdr3_nt: TGTGCCAGCAGCTTAACAAGGGCTTTACATGCAACTAATGAAAAACTGTTTTTT
d_call: TRBD1; j_call: TRBJ1-2; clone_size: .; v_call: TRBV15; cdr3_aa: CATSSHKGGTGGGGYTF; cdr3_nt: TGTGCCACCAGCAGCCATAAGGGCGGGACAGGGGGCGGCGGCTACACCTTC
d_call: TRBD2; j_call: TRBJ2-7; clone_size: .; v_call: TRBV28; cdr3_aa: CASSLLPSGTIYEQYF; cdr3_nt: TGTGCCAGCAGTTTACTCCCTAGCGGGACGATCTACGAGCAGTACTTC
d_call: .; j_call: TRBJ1-1; clone_size: .; v_call: TRBV4-1; cdr3_aa: CASSQVRQENTEAFF; cdr3_nt: TGCGCCAGCAGCCAAGTACGGCAGGAGAACACTGAAGCTTTCTTT
d_call: .; j_call: TRBJ2-1; clone_size: .; v_call: TRBV13; cdr3_aa: CASSGLNRDRYNEQFF; cdr3_nt: TGTGCCAGCAGCGGACTGAACCGGGACCGGTACAATGAGCAGTTCTTC
d_call: .; j_call: TRBJ1-1; clone_size: few; v_call: TRBV6-5; cdr3_aa: CASSYSKLTEAFF; cdr3_nt: TGTGCCAGCAGTTACTCGAAACTAACTGAAGCTTTCTTT
d_call: .; j_call: TRBJ2-1; clone_size: .; v_call: TRBV28; cdr3_aa: CASSFVPPNEQFF; cdr3_nt: TGTGCCAGCAGTTTTGTCCCGCCAAATGAGCAGTTCTTC
d_call: TRBD1; j_call: TRBJ2-7; clone_size: few; v_call: TRBV28; cdr3_aa: CASSSRTGGWGEQYF; cdr3_nt: TGTGCCAGCAGTTCGCGGACAGGGGGGTGGGGCGAGCAGTACTTC
d_call: .; j_call: TRBJ2-7; clone_size: .; v_call: TRBV30; cdr3_aa: CAWSDTGRNPYEQYF; cdr3_nt: TGTGCCTGGAGTGATACAGGGAGAAACCCCTACGAGCAGTACTTC
d_call: .; j_call: TRBJ2-7; clone_size: .; v_call: TRBV6-5; cdr3_aa: CASSYSFTGEQYF; cdr3_nt: TGTGCCAGCAGTTATTCCTTTACGGGGGAGCAGTACTTC
d_call: .; j_call: TRBJ2-5; clone_size: few; v_call: TRBV28; cdr3_aa: CASRPSPETQYF; cdr3_nt: TGTGCCAGCAGGCCTTCCCCGGAGACCCAGTACTTC
d_call: .; j_call: TRBJ1-2; clone_size: few; v_call: TRBV4-2; cdr3_aa: CASSQGTESYGYTF; cdr3_nt: TGTGCCAGCAGCCAAGGGACAGAGAGTTATGGCTACACCTTC
d_call: .; j_call: TRBJ1-1; clone_size: .; v_call: TRBV28; cdr3_aa: CATSPGSNTEAFF; cdr3_nt: TGTGCCACCTCACCGGGATCGAACACTGAAGCTTTCTTT
d_call: .; j_call: TRBJ2-7; clone_size: .; v_call: TRBV7-8; cdr3_aa: CASSLEARYEQYF; cdr3_nt: TGTGCCAGCAGCTTAGAGGCCCGCTACGAGCAGTACTTC
d_call: .; j_call: TRBJ2-7; clone_size: .; v_call: TRBV5-1; cdr3_aa: CASSFNRDLEQYF; cdr3_nt: TGCGCCAGCAGCTTCAACCGGGACCTGGAGCAGTACTTC
d_call: .; j_call: TRBJ2-3; clone_size: .; v_call: TRBV29-1; cdr3_aa: CSALYISTDTQYF; cdr3_nt: TGCAGCGCGCTATACATAAGCACAGATACGCAGTATTTT
d_call: .; j_call: TRBJ1-2; clone_size: once; v_call: TRBV6-1; cdr3_aa: CASSGGAIYGYTF; cdr3_nt: TGTGCCAGCAGTGGCGGGGCAATCTATGGCTACACCTTC
d_call: .; j_call: TRBJ2-1; clone_size: .; v_call: TRBV11-2; cdr3_aa: CASSLRGYEQFF; cdr3_nt: TGTGCCAGCAGCTTAAGGGGTTATGAGCAGTTCTTC
d_call: .; j_call: TRBJ2-1; clone_size: .; v_call: TRBV29-1; cdr3_aa: CSVEVVAGLHNEQFF; cdr3_nt: TGCAGCGTTGAAGTTGTAGCAGGCCTACACAATGAGCAGTTCTTC
d_call: .; j_call: TRBJ2-2; clone_size: .; v_call: TRBV2; cdr3_aa: CARGKRTGELFF; cdr3_nt: TGTGCCAGGGGTAAACGCACCGGGGAGCTGTTTTTT
d_call: .; j_call: TRBJ2-7; clone_size: .; v_call: TRBV4-1; cdr3_aa: CASSQGRGEQYF; cdr3_nt: TGCGCCAGCAGCCAGGGGCGGGGCGAGCAGTACTTC